The present entry profiles one T cell receptor (beta chain) with its context. Its antigen has not been determined. Per-base quality was not reported, and no clone a single base away is much larger than it. Patients with a history of autoimmune disease or receiving systemic immunosuppression were excluded from the trial. Peripheral blood for TCR sequencing was collected from all dose cohorts at baseline, on cycle 4 day 1, and on cycle 7 day 1. Samples came from an open-label, multicenter, first-in-human phase I dose-escalation trial of ivuxolimab. Adults with locally advanced or metastatic melanoma, renal cell carcinoma, hepatocellular carcinoma or head and neck squamous cell carcinoma were enrolled in the trial. CD4+ and CD8+ T cells were sorted separately from peripheral blood before TCR sequencing. This sample stems from a study of OX40 agonist ivuxolimab in advanced cancers. Context from the whole study: Ivuxolimab, which targeted the costimulatory receptor OX40 (CD134), was an agonistic, fully human IgG2 monoclonal antibody. A male proportion of nearly 85% and a mean age of 60 years, ranging from 23 to 79, were recorded for the dose-escalation cohort. Peripheral TCRbeta sequencing aimed to test whether ivuxolimab altered TCR sequence diversity and caused clonal T-cell expansion. Prior anti-PD-1, anti-PD-L1 or anti-CTLA-4 therapy was permitted, and 30% to 45% of dose-escalation patients had received checkpoint inhibitors. The paper describes the monotherapy dose-escalation part (N of about 50 patients) of the phase I trial of ivuxolimab. Of the 50 to 55 patients in dose escalation, 19 had hepatocellular carcinoma, about 15 had melanoma, 9 had renal cell carcinoma and 9 had head and neck cancer. Partial responses occurred in three dose-escalation patients, of whom one had hepatocellular carcinoma and two had cutaneous melanoma. Intravenous ivuxolimab was administered to patients every 2 weeks at six dose levels: 0.01, 0.1, 0.3, 1.5, 3 and 10 mg/kg. Overall results and qualifications from the work: At doses of 0.1 to 3.0 mg/kg, clonal expansion of both CD4+ and CD8+ T cells in blood was seen between baseline and week 6. Antigen specificity was not determined for the clonally expanded peripheral T cells. In the 0.1-3.0 mg/kg groups, partial responders were among the patients with the lowest normalized peripheral clonal expansion, particularly in CD8+ T cells. After ivuxolimab, expanded clones were on average more numerous among CD8+ T cells than among CD4+ T cells. Low levels of normalized T-cell clonal expansion were also shown by some nonresponding patients.

Genomic DNA was isolated from the sorted cells so that the TCRbeta CDR3 region could be sequenced. The immunoSEQ Assay was used to sequence the TCRbeta CDR3 regions. TCRdb's version of the immuneACCESS table is confined to in-frame rearrangements and falls short of the full clone set. An unresolved V gene accounts for under half of the shortfall where checked; the remainder is of unknown origin. For this sample the table gives approximately 60,000 clones, of which approximately 78% were detected only once. Less than 5% of the sample lies in the top ten. The sequence was collected from an adult with an advanced solid tumor such as melanoma, head and neck, liver or kidney cancer. Sequenced material: CD4+ or CD8+ T cells sorted from blood, taken in a trial of the OX40 agonist ivuxolimab.

In nucleotides, the sequence is TGTGCCACCAGCAGAGATGTGAATAGCATCAATGAGCAGTTCTTC. Its translation reads: CATSRDVNSINEQFF. The rearranged chain carries TRBV15 and TRBJ2-1, with the D gene not clear enough to name. From a lookup of the germline V gene (reference sequence), CDR1 and CDR2 are LNHNV and YYDKDF. The CDR3 holds 15 amino acids from the cysteine to the phenylalanine. Solely the CDR3 DNA is kept, with 45 bases framed from the first base. V lost 0 bases and J lost 6 bases; the stretch between them is 12 bases long.